The 7 T cell receptor beta chains presented below share a single source sample, sequenced in a study of T cell repertoires in cytomegalovirus infection. TCRdb re-derived calls from the reads in MiXCR, one entry per CDR3 protein. In the table there are 200,000 to 250,000 distinct CDR3 sequences, around two fifths of which are singletons. Their antigens are not known. Sequencing was performed on CD8+ T cells from cultured PBMCs, taken from culture after CMV antigen stimulation. The source is a human donor in good health (CMV status not recorded). Some clones in this sample may be carry-over from other donors' samples.

This clonotype occurred a few times. The chain recombines TRBV7-6 with TRBJ1-3; a weak D match, TRBD1 (5 bases). The CDR3 extends over 15 amino acids. V was clipped by 4 bases and J by 8 bases, with 18 bases between them. The V gene's germline CDR1 is SGHVS and CDR2 FNYEAQ. In nucleotides, the CDR3 is TGTGCCAGCAGCTACTCCTTAGGTCCGGGGGACACCATATATTTT. It is translated as CASSYSLGPGDTIYF.

Many counts were recorded for this clonotype. CDR3 sequence (DNA): TGTGCCAGCAGCCCACCCTCCGGGACAGGGGAGCAGTTCTTC. Its translation is CASSPPSGTGEQFF. The chain has TRBV7-4 and TRBJ2-1, with 9 bases matching TRBD1. J gave up 10 bases and V 5 bases, and 9 bases lay outside the gene matches. CDR1 SGHVT and CDR2 SQSDAQ come from the germline V gene. The CDR3 is 14 residues long. Variable domain in full (rest from reference TRBV7-4 and TRBJ2-1): GAGVSQSPRYKVAKRGRDVALRCDSISGHVTLYWYRQTLGQGSEVLTYSQSDAQRDKSGRPSGRFSAERPERSVSTLKIQRTEQGDSAVYLCASSPPSGTGEQFFGPGTRLTVL.

This clonotype was detected only a few times. The chain carries TRBV7-4 and TRBJ2-4; weak D call: TRBD2 (6 bases). This CDR3 region has 13 residues. V lost 2 bases and J lost 8, with 10 bases in between. The germline CDR1 and CDR2 sequences are SGHVT and SQSDAQ. The CDR3 DNA reads TGTGCCAGCAGCTTATCATGGGAGGACATTCAGTACTTC. Protein sequence: CASSLSWEDIQYF.

The chain links TRBV7-9 to TRBJ2-2, with a tentative D call TRBD1 (6 bases). Between the trimmed V and J ends, which lost 3 bases and 3 bases, there was a span of 17 bases. Germline V gene data show CDR1 as SEHNR and CDR2 as FQNEAQ (reference sequence). The CDR3 length is 17 residues. CDR3 in DNA: TGTGCCAGCAGCTTCGACCAAGTGGCAGGGGACACCGGGGAGCTGTTTTTT. Amino acids: CASSFDQVAGDTGELFF.

The sample holds one count of this clonotype. V and J are TRBV7-9 and TRBJ1-2; no reliable D call. The V end lost 4 bases, the J end lost 7 bases, and 16 bases lay between the germline ends. The germline V gene has CDR1 SEHNR and CDR2 FQNEAQ (reference sequence). The CDR3 spans 14 residues. CDR3: CASSSDGNESGYTF. CDR3 DNA sequence: TGTGCCAGCAGCTCGGACGGGAACGAGTCTGGCTACACCTTC.

The V call is TRBV28, the J call TRBJ2-7; 9 positions agree with TRBD2. Germline V lookup: CDR1 MDHEN, CDR2 SYDVKM. The CDR3 consists of 15 residues. The trim removed 3 bases at V and 2 bases at J, leaving 5 bases unmatched. CDR3 sequence (DNA): TGTGCCAGCAGTTTGGTAGCGGGAGCGGCCTACGAGCAGTACTTC. Translated, it gives CASSLVAGAAYEQYF.

This sequence joins TRBV6-6 and TRBJ2-7; 7 bases map to TRBD2. The CDR3 has 13 residues. The junction had 5 bases not matched to a gene; V was cut back by 2 bases and J by 7 bases. CDR1 is MNHNY and CDR2 is SVGAGI in the germline V gene (reference sequence). CDR3 in amino acids: CASSYGAGAEQYF. For the CDR3, the DNA is TGTGCCAGCAGTTACGGGGCGGGAGCTGAGCAGTACTTC.